These 5 T cell receptor beta chains share one sample of origin, sequenced in a study of control samples from healthy donors and cancer patients. TCRdb's copy holds only in-frame clones and misses some; the assay was immunoSEQ multiplex PCR. Of 150,000 to 180,000 clones listed, approximately 93% are singletons. Sequences were obtained from blood. Receptor source: a man aged 35 to 55 in good health.

The chain has TRBV2 and TRBJ2-1, with TRBD1 identical over 7 bases. Germline V gene sequence: CDR1 SNHLY, CDR2 FYNNEI. The J segment lost 2 bases and the V segment lost 6 bases, leaving 4 bases of the junction unmatched. This CDR3 is 14 amino acids long. CDR3 residues: CASRRQGAYNEQFF. CDR3 in DNA: TGTGCCAGCAGGCGACAGGGCGCCTACAATGAGCAGTTCTTC.

The chain is built from TRBV10-1 and TRBJ1-1; 10 bases are shared with TRBD1. CDR3 size: 15 residues. Germline V gene sequence: CDR1 WNHNN, CDR2 SYGVQD (reference sequence). The ends lost 1 base at V and 6 bases at J; junction bases unmatched: 5. CDR3 protein: CASSEWGQGFPEAFF. As DNA, the CDR3 is TGCGCCAGCAGTGAGTGGGGACAGGGGTTCCCTGAAGCTTTCTTT.

This chain links TRBV18 with TRBJ1-1; the D gene is possibly TRBD1 (5 bases). CDR1 and CDR2 from the germline V gene are KGHSH and LQKENI. The CDR3 has 15 amino acids. V gave up 2 bases and J gave up 0 bases, with 10 bases separating them. The CDR3 nucleotides read TGTGCCAGCTCACCATTGGACACCTTGAACACTGAAGCTTTCTTT. Its translation: CASSPLDTLNTEAFF.

This clone was observed once. J is TRBJ1-4 and V is TRBV21-1; TRBD1 is taken as the D call from the table, unchecked against the DNA. TRBV21-1 is termed a pseudogene. The CDR3 length is 19 residues. The CDR3 sequence is CASSNRDRGSIGSNEKLFF. CDR3 bases: TGTGCCAGCAGCAACCGGGACAGGGGATCTATTGGTTCTAATGAAAAACTGTTTTTT.

About this clone itself: Other DNA sequences of this sample code for an identical CDR3. The chain joins TRBV2 to TRBJ2-1; TRBD2 agrees at 8 bases. CDR1 SNHLY and CDR2 FYNNEI come from the germline V gene. The V and J ends lost 2 bases and 1 base, in that order; junction bases with no gene match: 4. CDR3 length: 16 amino acids. CDR3 bases: TGTGCCAGCAGTGAACGGGCGGGGGGATCCTACAATGAGCAGTTCTTC. Its translation: CASSERAGGSYNEQFF.